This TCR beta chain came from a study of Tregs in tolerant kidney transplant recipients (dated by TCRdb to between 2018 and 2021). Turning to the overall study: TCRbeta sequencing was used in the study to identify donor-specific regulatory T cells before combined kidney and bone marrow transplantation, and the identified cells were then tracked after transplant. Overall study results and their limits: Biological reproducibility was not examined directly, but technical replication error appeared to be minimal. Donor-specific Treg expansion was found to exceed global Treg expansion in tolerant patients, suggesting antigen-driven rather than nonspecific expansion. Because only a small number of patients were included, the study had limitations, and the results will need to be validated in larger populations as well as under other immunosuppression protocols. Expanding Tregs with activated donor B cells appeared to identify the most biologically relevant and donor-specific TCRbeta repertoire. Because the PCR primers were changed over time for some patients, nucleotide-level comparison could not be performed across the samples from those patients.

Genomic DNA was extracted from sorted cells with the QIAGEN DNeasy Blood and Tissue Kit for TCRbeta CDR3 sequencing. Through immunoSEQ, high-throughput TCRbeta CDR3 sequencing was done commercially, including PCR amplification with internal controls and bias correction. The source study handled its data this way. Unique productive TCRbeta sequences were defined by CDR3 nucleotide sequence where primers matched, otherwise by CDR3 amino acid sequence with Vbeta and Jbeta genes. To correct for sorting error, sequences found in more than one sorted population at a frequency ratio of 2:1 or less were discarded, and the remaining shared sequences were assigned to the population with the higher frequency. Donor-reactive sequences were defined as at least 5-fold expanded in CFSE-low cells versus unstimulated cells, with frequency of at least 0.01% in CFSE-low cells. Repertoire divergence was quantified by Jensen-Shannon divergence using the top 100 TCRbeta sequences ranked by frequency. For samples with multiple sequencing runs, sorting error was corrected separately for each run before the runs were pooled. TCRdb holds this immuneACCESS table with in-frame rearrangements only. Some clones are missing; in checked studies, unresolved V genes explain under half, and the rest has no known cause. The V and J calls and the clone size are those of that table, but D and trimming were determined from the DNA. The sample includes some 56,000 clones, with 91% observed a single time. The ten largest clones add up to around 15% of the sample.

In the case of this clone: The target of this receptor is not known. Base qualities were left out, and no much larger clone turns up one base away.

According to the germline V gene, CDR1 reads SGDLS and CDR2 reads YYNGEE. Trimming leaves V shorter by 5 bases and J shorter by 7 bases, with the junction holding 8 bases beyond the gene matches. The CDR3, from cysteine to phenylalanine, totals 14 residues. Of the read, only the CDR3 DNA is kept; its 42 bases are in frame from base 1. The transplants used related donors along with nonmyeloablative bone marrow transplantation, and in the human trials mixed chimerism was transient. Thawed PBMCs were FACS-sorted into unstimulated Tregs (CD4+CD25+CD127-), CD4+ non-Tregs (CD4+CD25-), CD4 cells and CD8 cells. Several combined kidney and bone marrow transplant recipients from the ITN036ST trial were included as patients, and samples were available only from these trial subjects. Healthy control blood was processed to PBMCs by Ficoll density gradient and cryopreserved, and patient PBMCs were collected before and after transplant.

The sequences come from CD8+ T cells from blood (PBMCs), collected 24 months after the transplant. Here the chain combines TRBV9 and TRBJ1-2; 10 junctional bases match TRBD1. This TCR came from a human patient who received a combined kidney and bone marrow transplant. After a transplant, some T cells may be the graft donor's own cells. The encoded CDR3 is CASREGTGDSGYTF. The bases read TGTGCCAGCAGAGAGGGGACAGGGGATAGTGGCTACACCTTC.